The source of this TCR beta chain is a study of T cells in Graves' hyperthyroidism and ophthalmopathy. Study-level information: Peripheral blood was obtained at initial diagnosis, preceding any treatment. Broader study findings: Most clonotypes that expanded in the thyroid above 0.001 also showed up in blood.

Subjects with ophthalmopathy showed a Clinical Activity Score no lower than 3, a NOSPECS grade no lower than 4, and a duration shorter than 3 months. Worth noting for this clonotype: The antigen is unknown.

V lost 5 bases and J lost 6; bases outside the gene matches: 11. CDR3 length equals 16 residues. The germline V gene has CDR1 SGHTA and CDR2 FQGTGA. Amplification targeted TCR beta CDR3 regions from RNA transcripts. Using the HTBI primer set, a first-round RT-PCR was run on the TCR CDR3. TCRdb ran MiXCR on the multiplex PCR reads and lists one entry per CDR3 protein. The table includes 490,000 or so distinct CDR3 sequences, more than 15% detected once. The chain links TRBV7-3 to TRBJ2-2; 8 nucleotides agree with TRBD2. Sequencing used blood. This TCR was sampled from a woman younger than 45 with Graves' ophthalmopathy. As DNA, the CDR3 is TGTGCCAGCAGCCAAAATCCGGGAGGGCCTCCCGGGGAGCTGTTTTTT. It translates to CASSQNPGGPPGELFF. Full variable domain (outside the CDR3, taken from reference TRBV7-3 and TRBJ2-2): GAGVSQTPSNKVTEKGKYVELRCDPISGHTALYWYRQSLGQGPEFLIYFQGTGAADDSGLPNDRFFAVRPEGSVSTLKIQRTERGDSAVYLCASSQNPGGPPGELFFGEGSRLTVL.